These 3 T cell receptor beta chains share one sample of origin, sequenced in a study of CD8 T cells in Susac syndrome. Random hexamers primed reverse transcription of roughly 0.5 to 1 ug RNA. TCRdb processed the immunoSEQ multiplex PCR reads anew with MiXCR; each CDR3 protein has one entry. The sample shows about 140,000 distinct CDR3 sequences, more than 85% of them seen only once. The specimen was CD4+ T cells from PBMCs. Every receptor here comes from a human donor with Susac syndrome.

This clonotype was recorded only once. The V call is TRBV24-1, the J call TRBJ2-1; maybe TRBD2 (5 bases). The CDR3 loop spans 12 amino acids. The germline CDR1 and CDR2 sequences are KGHDR and SFDVKD. The germline V and J ends were trimmed by 7 bases and 8 bases, with 11 bases remaining between them. CDR3 in DNA: TGTGCCACCAGCGGGGATCTGGATGAGCAGTTCTTC. As protein: CATSGDLDEQFF.

A single count supports this clonotype. The rearrangement links TRBV30 to TRBJ1-3; 9 bases match TRBD1. J was trimmed by 4 bases and V by 4 bases; bases with no gene match: 2. This CDR3 is built from 13 residues. CDR1 and CDR2 from the germline V gene are GTSNPN and SVGIG (reference sequence). Written as DNA, the CDR3 is TGTGCCTGGAACAGGGGGCTCGGAAACACCATATATTTT. Its translation is CAWNRGLGNTIYF. Together with reference TRBV30 and TRBJ1-3, the CDR3 gives the full variable domain: SQTIHQWPATLVQPVGSPLSLECTVEGTSNPNLYWYRQAAGRGLQLLFYSVGIGQISSEVPQNLSASRPQDRQFILSSKKLLLSDSGFYLCAWNRGLGNTIYFGEGSWLTVV.

This chain joins TRBV15 and TRBJ2-7; 8 bases are a match to TRBD1. CDR1 and CDR2 (germline): LNHNV, YYDKDF (reference sequence). V shed 4 bases, J shed 2 bases, and the junction held 10 bases outside the gene matches. The CDR3 sequence is 16 residues long. CDR3 region: CATSKTGDDSTYEQYF. The CDR3 nucleotides are TGTGCCACCAGCAAGACAGGGGACGACAGCACCTACGAGCAGTACTTC.